This record concerns one T cell receptor beta chain sequence. This sample is drawn from a study of blood T cell repertoires in COVID-19. Overall study context: Both acute and convalescent COVID-19 samples were obtained from the United States, Italy and Spain.

In the original analysis: Estimated nucleated cell counts came from reference gene primer amplification. The data were produced by immunoSEQ multiplex PCR, yet TCRdb's version contains in-frame clones alone and is incomplete. V and J calls and clone size follow that table, whereas D and trimming were derived from the DNA. This table has 250,000 to 300,000 clones, about nine tenths appearing once. What was sequenced was PBMCs or T cells enriched from blood (not recorded which). This sequence was found in a human donor in a cohort exposed to, infected with or recovered from COVID-19 (not recorded which). The donor label of this sample is uncertain.

The CDR3 bases are TGTGCCAGTATGTCCCTAGGGGACACTGAAGCTTTCTTT. It translates to CASMSLGDTEAFF. This rearrangement joins TRBV19 to TRBJ1-1; D is possibly TRBD1 (5 bases). CDR3 length: 13 residues. Germline V gene data show CDR1 as LNHDA and CDR2 as SQIVND (reference sequence). V was pared by 7 bases and J by 3 bases, with 12 bases between.